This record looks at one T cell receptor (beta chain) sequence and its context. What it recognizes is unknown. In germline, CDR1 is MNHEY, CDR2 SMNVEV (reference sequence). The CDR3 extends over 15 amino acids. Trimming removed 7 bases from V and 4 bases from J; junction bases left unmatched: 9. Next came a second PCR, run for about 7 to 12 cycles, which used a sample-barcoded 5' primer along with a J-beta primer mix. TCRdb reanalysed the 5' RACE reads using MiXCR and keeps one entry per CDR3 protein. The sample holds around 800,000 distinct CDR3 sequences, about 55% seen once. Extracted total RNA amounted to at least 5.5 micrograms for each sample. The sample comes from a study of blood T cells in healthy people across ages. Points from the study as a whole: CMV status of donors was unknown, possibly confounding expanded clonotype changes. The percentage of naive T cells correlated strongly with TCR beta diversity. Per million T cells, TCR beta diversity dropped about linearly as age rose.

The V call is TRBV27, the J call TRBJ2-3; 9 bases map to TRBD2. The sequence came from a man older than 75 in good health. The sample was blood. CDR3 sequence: CASTDLAGVADTQYF. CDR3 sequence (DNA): TGTGCCAGCACGGACTTAGCGGGAGTAGCAGATACGCAGTATTTT.